This TCR beta chain was obtained from a study of cytomegalovirus exposure and HLA in healthy donors. CDR1 and CDR2 (germline): SGDLS, YYNGEE. The J segment lost 3 bases and the V segment lost 3 bases, leaving 3 bases of the junction unmatched. The CDR3 has 13 residues. Notes on this clone: Antigen: not known.

Study conclusions and caveats: An assumption of roughly uniform sequencing depth across donors underlay the presence/absence analyses.

The PCR employed 60 Vbeta primers together with 13 Jbeta primers. This table comes from immunoSEQ multiplex PCR, and its TCRdb copy is limited to in-frame clones, with some not included. This sample carries about 160,000 clones, approximately 78% of them seen once, and the ten largest clones take less than 3%. The clonotype comes from a male donor in good health and CMV-seronegative. The chain joins TRBV9 to TRBJ2-7; the match to TRBD2 covers 7 bases. The sample consisted of PBMCs. The CDR3 region is CASSDSGLYEQYF. The CDR3 bases are TGTGCCAGCAGCGATAGCGGGCTCTACGAGCAGTACTTC.